This T cell receptor (beta chain) was sequenced for a study of human T cells and chemical hapten exposure. Study as a whole: Throughout the approximately 24-week study, diphenylcyclopropenone was applied weekly to the patients' scalps. Study results and limitations: Donors had alopecia, so their immune response may differ from healthy people's.

TCRdb reprocessed the RACE reads via MiXCR and lists one record per CDR3 protein. The sample holds around 99,000 distinct CDR3 sequences, roughly a tenth seen once. Time point: patch test 2, 6 weeks after DPC sensitization. Stated treatment: therapeutic diphenylcyclopropenone sensitization with weekly scalp DPC. There are many counts of this clonotype. Its antigen remains unknown. The ends were cut back, 2 bases at V and 3 bases at J, with 7 bases in the middle. There are 13 residues in the CDR3. This specimen was whole blood, taken in connection with sensitization to the hapten diphenylcyclopropenone (DPC). This chain connects TRBV12-3 or TRBV12-4 to TRBJ1-1; D gene unclear. The TCR sequence derives from a woman in her thirties or forties with alopecia areata. Some clones in this sample may be carry-over from other donors' samples. CDR3 residues: CASSLQVDTEAFF. CDR3 DNA sequence: TGTGCCAGCAGTTTACAGGTGGACACTGAAGCTTTCTTT.